The 8 T cell receptor beta chains presented below share a single source sample, sequenced in a study of molecular identifiers for immune sequencing clone quantification. TCRdb re-called the PCR reads with MiXCR, one entry per CDR3 protein. The data contain about 640,000 distinct CDR3 sequences, 20% of them singletons. The sample consisted of naive CD8+ T cells from blood, with Jurkat cell RNA spiked in. Subset in this sample: FACS-sorted CD8+CD4-CCR7+CD45RA+ naive T cells. All receptors come from a human donor in good health. Some libraries in this study had Jurkat cell RNA spiked in.

This clonotype occurred many times. The gene calls are TRBV2 and TRBJ1-5; no clear D gene. There are 16 residues in the CDR3. V was clipped by 3 bases and J by 2 bases, with 14 bases between them. Looked up from germline, CDR1 is SNHLY and CDR2 is FYNNEI. CDR3 nucleotides: TGTGCCAGCAGTGACTTGGGGTGGAGAGGCAATCAGCCCCAGCATTTT. Translated: CASSDLGWRGNQPQHF.

This clonotype was detected many times. This chain connects TRBV7-6 to TRBJ1-1, with D perhaps TRBD1 (5 bases). CDR3 length: 15 amino acids. V lost 5 bases to trimming and J lost 0 bases, with 13 bases between them. The germline V gene encodes CDR1 SGHVS and CDR2 FNYEAQ. The CDR3 loop is CASSPELGVNTEAFF. The CDR3 DNA reads as TGTGCCAGCAGCCCCGAATTGGGGGTGAACACTGAAGCTTTCTTT. The full variable domain, in which reference TRBV7-6 and TRBJ1-1 provide the parts outside the CDR3, is GAGVSQSPRYKVTKRGQDVALRCDPISGHVSLYWYRQALGQGPEFLTYFNYEAQQDKSGLPNDRFSAERPEGSISTLTIQRTEQRDSAMYRCASSPELGVNTEAFFGQGTRLTVV.

There are many counts of this clonotype. CDR3 nucleotide sequence: TGCGCCAGCAGCCAAGATAGGCCAGGGGGCTTTATGACTGAAGCTTTCTTT. Residues: CASSQDRPGGFMTEAFF. The chain couples TRBV4-3 to TRBJ1-1; TRBD1 aligns across 8 bases. The trim removed 0 bases at V and 5 bases at J, leaving 11 bases unmatched. CDR3 length: 17 residues. Germline-derived CDR1 and CDR2 are LGHNA and YSLEER.

This clonotype was recorded at least ten times. V is TRBV12-5 and J is TRBJ2-4; perhaps TRBD2 as D (5 bases). Between the trimmed V and J ends, which lost 3 bases and 8 bases, there was a span of 14 bases. In germline, CDR1 is LGHNT, CDR2 FRNRAP. CDR3 length: 14 amino acids. In nucleotides, the CDR3 is TGTGCTAGTGGTTTAGGTCCTGTCGGGGACATTCAGTACTTC. Protein product: CASGLGPVGDIQYF.

This clonotype was recorded many times. The DNA of the CDR3 is TGCAGCGAGTTGACAGGGCGGGGGACCCAGTACTTC. Its protein is CSELTGRGTQYF. The chain recombines TRBV29-1 with TRBJ2-5, with D possibly TRBD1 on 7 matching bases. The CDR3 is 12 amino acids. V dropped 7 bases and J dropped 7 bases, with 16 bases sitting between them. CDR1 and CDR2 from the germline V gene are SQVTM and ANQGSEA.

This clonotype was seen ten or more times. This sequence joins TRBV12-3 or TRBV12-4 and TRBJ1-5, with unresolved D. Deletions cut 0 bases from V and 6 bases from J, with 9 bases between. CDR3 length: 14 amino acids. The chain's CDR3 is CASSLAGPGQPQHF. CDR3 DNA sequence: TGTGCCAGCAGTTTAGCAGGGCCTGGTCAGCCCCAGCATTTT.

This CDR3 reads CRAPGANTGELFF. For the CDR3, the DNA is TGCAGAGCCCCAGGGGCGAACACCGGGGAGCTGTTTTTT. J is TRBJ2-2 and V is TRBV20-1; tentatively, D is TRBD1 (6 bases). This CDR3 is 13 amino acids long. Germline loops: CDR1 DFQATT, CDR2 SNEGSKA (reference sequence).

Ten or more counts support this clonotype. V is TRBV12-3 or TRBV12-4 and J is TRBJ1-1; no definite D call. The CDR3 runs 14 residues. Trimming pared 4 bases from V and 2 bases from J, leaving 11 bases between. The CDR3 nucleotides are TGTGCCAGCAGTTACTTGCTCGGAAACACTGAAGCTTTCTTT. Translated: CASSYLLGNTEAFF.